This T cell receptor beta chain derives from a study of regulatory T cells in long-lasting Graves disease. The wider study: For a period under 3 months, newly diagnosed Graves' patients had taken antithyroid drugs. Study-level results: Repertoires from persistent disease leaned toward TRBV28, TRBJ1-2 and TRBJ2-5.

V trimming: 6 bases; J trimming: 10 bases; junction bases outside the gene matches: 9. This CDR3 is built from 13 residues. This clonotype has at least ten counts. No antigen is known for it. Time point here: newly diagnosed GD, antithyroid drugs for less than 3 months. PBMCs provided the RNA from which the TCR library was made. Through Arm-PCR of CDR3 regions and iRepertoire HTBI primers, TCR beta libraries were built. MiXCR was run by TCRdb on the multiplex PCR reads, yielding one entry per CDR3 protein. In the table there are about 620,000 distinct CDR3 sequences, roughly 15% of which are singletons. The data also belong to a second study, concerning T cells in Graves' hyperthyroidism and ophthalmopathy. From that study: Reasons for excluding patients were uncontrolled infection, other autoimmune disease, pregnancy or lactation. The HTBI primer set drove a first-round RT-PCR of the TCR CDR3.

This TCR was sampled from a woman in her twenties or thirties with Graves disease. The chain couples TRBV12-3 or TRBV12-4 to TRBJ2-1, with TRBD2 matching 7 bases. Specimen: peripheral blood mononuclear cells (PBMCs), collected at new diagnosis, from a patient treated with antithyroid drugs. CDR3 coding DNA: TGTGCCAGCAGGCCTAGCGGAGGATCCGAGCAGTTCTTC. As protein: CASRPSGGSEQFF.